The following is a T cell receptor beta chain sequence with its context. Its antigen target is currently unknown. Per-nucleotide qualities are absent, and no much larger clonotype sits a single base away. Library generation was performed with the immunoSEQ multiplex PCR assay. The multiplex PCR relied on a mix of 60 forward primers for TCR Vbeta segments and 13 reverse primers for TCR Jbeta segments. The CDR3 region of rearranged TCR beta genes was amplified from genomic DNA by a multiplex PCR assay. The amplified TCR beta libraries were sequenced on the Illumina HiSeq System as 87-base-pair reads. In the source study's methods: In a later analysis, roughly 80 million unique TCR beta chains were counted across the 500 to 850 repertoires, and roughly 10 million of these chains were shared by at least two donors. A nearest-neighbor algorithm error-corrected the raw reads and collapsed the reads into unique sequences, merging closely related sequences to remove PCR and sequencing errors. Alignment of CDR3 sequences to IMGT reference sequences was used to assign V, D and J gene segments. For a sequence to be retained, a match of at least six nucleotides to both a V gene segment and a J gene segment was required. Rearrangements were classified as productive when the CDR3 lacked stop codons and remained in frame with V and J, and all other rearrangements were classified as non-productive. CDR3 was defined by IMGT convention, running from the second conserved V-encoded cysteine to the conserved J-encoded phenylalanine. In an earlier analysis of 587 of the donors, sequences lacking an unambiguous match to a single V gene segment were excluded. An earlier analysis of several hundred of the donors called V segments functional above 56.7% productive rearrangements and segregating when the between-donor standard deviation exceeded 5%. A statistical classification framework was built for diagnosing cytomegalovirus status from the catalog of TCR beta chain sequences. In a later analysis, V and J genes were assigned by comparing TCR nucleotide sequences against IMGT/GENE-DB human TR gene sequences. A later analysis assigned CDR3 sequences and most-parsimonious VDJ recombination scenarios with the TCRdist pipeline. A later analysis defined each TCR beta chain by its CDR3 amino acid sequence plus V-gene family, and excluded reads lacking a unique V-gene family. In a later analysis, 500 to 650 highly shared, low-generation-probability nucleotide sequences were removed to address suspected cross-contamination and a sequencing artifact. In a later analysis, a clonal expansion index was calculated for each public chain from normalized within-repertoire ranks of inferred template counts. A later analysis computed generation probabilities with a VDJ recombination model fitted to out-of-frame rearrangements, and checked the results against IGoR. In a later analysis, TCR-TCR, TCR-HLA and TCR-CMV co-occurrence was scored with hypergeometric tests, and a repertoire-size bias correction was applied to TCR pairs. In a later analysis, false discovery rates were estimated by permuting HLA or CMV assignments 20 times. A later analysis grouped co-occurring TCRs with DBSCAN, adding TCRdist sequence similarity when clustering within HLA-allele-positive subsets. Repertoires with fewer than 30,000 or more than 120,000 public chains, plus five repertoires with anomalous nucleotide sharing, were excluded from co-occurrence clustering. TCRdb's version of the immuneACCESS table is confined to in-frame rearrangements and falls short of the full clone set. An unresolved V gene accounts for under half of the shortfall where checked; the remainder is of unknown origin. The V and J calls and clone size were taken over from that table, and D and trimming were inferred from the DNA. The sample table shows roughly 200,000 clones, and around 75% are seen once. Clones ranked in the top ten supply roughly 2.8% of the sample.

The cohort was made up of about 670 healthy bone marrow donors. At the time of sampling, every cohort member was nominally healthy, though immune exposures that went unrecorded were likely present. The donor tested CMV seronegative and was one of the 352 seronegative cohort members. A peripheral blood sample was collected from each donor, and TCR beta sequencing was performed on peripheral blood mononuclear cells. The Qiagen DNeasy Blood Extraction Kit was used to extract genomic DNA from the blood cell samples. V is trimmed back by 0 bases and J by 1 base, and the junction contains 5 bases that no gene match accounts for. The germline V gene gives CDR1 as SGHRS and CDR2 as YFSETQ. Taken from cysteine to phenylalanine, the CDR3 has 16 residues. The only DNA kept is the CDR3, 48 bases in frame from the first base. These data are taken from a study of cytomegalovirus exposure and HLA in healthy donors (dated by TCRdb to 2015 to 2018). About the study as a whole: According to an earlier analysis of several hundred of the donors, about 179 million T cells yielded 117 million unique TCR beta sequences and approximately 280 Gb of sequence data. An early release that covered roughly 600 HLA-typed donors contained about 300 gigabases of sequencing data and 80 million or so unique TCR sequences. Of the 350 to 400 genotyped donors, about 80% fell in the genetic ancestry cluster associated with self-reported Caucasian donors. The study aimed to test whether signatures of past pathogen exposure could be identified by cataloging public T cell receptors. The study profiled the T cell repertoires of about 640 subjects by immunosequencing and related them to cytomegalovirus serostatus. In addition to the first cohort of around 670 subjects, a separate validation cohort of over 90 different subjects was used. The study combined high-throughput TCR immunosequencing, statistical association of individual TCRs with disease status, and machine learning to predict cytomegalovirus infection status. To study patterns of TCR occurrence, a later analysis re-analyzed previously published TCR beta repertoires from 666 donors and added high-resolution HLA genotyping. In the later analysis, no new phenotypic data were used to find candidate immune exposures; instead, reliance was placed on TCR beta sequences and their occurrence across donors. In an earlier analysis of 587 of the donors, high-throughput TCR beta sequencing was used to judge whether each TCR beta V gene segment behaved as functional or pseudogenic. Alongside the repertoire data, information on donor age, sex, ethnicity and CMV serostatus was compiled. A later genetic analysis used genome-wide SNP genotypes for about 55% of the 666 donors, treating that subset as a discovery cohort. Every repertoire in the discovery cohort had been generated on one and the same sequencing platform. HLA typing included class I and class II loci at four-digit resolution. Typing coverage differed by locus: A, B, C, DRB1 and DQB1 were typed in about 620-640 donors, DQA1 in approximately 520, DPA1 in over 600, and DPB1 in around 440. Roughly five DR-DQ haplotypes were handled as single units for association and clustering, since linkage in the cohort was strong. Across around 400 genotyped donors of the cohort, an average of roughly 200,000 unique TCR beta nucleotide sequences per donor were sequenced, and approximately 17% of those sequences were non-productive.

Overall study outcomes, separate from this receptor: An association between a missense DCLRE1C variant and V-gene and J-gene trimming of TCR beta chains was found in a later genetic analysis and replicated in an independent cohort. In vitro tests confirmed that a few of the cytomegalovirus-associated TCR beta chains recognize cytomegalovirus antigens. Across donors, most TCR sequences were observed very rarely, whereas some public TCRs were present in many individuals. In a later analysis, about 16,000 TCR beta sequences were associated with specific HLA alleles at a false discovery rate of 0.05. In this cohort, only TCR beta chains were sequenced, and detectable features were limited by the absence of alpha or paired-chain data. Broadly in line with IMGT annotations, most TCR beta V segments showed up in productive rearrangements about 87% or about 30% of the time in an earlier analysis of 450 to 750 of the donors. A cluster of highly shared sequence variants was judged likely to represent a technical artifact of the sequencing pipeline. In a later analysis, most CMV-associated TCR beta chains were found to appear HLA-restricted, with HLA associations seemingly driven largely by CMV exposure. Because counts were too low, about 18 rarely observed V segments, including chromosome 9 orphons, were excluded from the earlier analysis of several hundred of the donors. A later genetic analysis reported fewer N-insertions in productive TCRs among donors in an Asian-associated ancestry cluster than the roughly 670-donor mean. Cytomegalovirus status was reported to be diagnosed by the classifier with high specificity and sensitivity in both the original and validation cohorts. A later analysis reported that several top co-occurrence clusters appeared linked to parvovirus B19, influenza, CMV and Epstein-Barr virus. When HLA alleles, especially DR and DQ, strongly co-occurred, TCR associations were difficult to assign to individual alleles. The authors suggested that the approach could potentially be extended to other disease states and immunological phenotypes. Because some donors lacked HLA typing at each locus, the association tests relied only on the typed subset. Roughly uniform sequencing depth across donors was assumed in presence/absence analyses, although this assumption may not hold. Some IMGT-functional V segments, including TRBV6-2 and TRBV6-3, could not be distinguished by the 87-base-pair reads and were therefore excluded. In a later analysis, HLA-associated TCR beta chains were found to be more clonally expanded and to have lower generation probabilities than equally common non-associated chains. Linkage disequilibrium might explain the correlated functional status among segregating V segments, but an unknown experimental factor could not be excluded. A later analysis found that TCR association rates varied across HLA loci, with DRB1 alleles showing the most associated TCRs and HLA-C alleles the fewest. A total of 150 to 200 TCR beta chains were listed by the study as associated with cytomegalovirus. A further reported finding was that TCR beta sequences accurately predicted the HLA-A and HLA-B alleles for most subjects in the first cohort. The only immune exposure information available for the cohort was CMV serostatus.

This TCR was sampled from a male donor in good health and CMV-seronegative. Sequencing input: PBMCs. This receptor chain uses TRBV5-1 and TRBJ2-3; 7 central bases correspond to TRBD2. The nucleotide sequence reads TGCGCCAGCAGCTTGGCCGCGGGAGCGGGCACAGATACGCAGTATTTT. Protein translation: CASSLAAGAGTDTQYF.